This paragraph reports one T cell receptor (beta chain). Its antigen is still unknown. No base qualities exist here, and no much larger clone lies one base off it. The CDR3 contains 11 residues, cysteine and phenylalanine counted. The DNA shown is the 33-base CDR3, in frame from base 1. The germline V gene specifies SQVTM as CDR1 and ANQGSEA as CDR2. V is pared back by 8 bases and J by 3 bases, with 9 bases lying between the germline termini. This sample is part of a study of CD8 T cells in ankylosing spondylitis (dated by TCRdb to 2015 to 2018). Some background on the complete study: To find TCR variants linked to disease, the study profiled T cell receptor beta repertoires in ankylosing spondylitis patients and healthy donors. Peripheral blood was sampled, and synovial fluid was also collected from ankylosing spondylitis patients. The whole study cohort included 90 to 120 healthy donors and 25 ankylosing spondylitis patients. Overall study outcomes, separate from this receptor: The disease-linked clones had a CD8+ phenotype and were found at relatively low frequencies in peripheral blood. Blood from ankylosing spondylitis patients appeared to be characterized by a TCR beta motif composed of 7 to 9 highly homologous amino acid variants. The disease-linked clones were reported to be significantly enriched in matched synovial fluid samples from ankylosing spondylitis patients. Some motif variants had previously been reported in the synovial fluid and blood of reactive arthritis patients, which suggests shared mechanisms of disease initiation.

The instrument given in TCRdb is Illumina HiSeq 2500. Quantitative 5'-RACE with molecular barcodes was used to prepare TCR beta libraries. Per the source publication's procedure: To identify disease-linked TCR variants, a new computational method was used, one built on a probabilistic model of VDJ rearrangement. In-frame beta chains were kept once TCRdb had trimmed the public reads at Q25 with fastp and called clones with MiXCR. Every CDR3 protein is listed once, alongside the most common genes and DNA of its rows. TCRdb's processing, not the study's, gives the V and J calls here. This sample lists 350,000 or so distinct CDR3 sequences; about 15% were detected once. The ten largest account for approximately 0.99% of the sample.

Material for sequencing was blood, either unsorted or a sorted T cell fraction (not recorded which). The receptor was isolated from a male donor with ankylosing spondylitis or in good health (not recorded which). This sequence uses TRBV29-1 and TRBJ2-3, with no D gene named confidently. The CDR3 here reads CSLRTTDTQYF. The nucleotide sequence is TGCAGCCTTAGGACGACAGATACGCAGTATTTT.